A selection of T cell receptor beta chains follows, all from one sample in a study of cytomegalovirus exposure and HLA in healthy donors. Profiled with immunoSEQ multiplex PCR; TCRdb holds only in-frame clones, not every one. The sample shows 90,000 to 110,000 clones, 73% of them seen only once. The sequencing input was PBMCs. The receptor source for this set is a middle-aged man in good health and CMV-seronegative. The CDR3 runs from the conserved cysteine through the conserved F or W. Each record gives: D gene, clone size, J gene, V gene, CDR3 DNA, CDR3 protein. D genes are given only for firm matches. Expanded clones get a size class; other rows say once, few or many, or leave the size out.

>NA|NA|TRBJ2-7|TRBV19
TGTGCCAGTAGTATCTCGGCCGCTGTTGGAGAAAACGAGCAGTACTTC
CASSISAAVGENEQYF
>NA|few|TRBJ2-5|TRBV11-2
TGTGCCAGCAGCTTAGATCCCGCTGGCGGAACGGGGACCCAGTACTTC
CASSLDPAGGTGTQYF
>TRBD1|NA|TRBJ2-3|TRBV15
TGTGCCACCAGCAGCGACAGGGGGCCTACAGATACGCAGTATTTT
CATSSDRGPTDTQYF
>NA|NA|TRBJ1-1|TRBV7-9
TGTGCCAGCAGCTTAGAAGAGTTGACTGAAGCTTTCTTT
CASSLEELTEAFF
>NA|NA|TRBJ2-2|TRBV13
TGTGCCAGCAGCTTAGGACAGGGCAAGGAAACCTGGGAGCTGTTTTTT
CASSLGQGKETWELFF
>NA|NA|TRBJ2-2|TRBV6-5
TGTGCCAGCAGTTACGAGGGTGCCGGGGAGCTGTTTTTT
CASSYEGAGELFF
>TRBD1|NA|TRBJ1-5|TRBV6-5
TGTGCCAGCAGCCCGACAGGGGTGATTGGGCAGCCCCAGCATTTT
CASSPTGVIGQPQHF
>TRBD2|few|TRBJ2-1|TRBV6-4
TGTGCCAGCAGTGACTCACCTAGCGGGGGGGGCAATGAGCAGTTCTTC
CASSDSPSGGGNEQFF
>NA|NA|TRBJ1-3|TRBV7-2
TGTGCCAGCAGCCTCCCCCCCCGAAACACCATATATTTT
CASSLPPRNTIYF
>NA|NA|TRBJ1-1|TRBV2
TGTGCCAGCAGTCCTCACAGGGTCGGAGGAGCTTTCTTT
CASSPHRVGGAFF
>TRBD1|few|TRBJ1-1|TRBV7-9
TGTTCCAGCACCCTCGGGACAGAGAACACTGAAGCTTTCTTT
CSSTLGTENTEAFF
>NA|NA|TRBJ2-7|TRBV5-1
TGCGCCAGCAGCTTGGGACAGAGCCCAGAGCAGTACTTC
CASSLGQSPEQYF
>TRBD2|NA|TRBJ2-3|TRBV6-1
TGTGCCAGCAGTGAATATCCCCGCGGGAGGGGGAGCACAGATACGCAGTATTTT
CASSEYPRGRGSTDTQYF
>NA|NA|TRBJ1-2|TRBV28
TGTGCCAGCAGTTATGCCCAGGGAAACTATGGCTACACCTTC
CASSYAQGNYGYTF
>NA|NA|TRBJ1-2|TRBV25-1
TGTGCCAGCAGCCGACAGGAGTTCTATGGCTACACCTTC
CASSRQEFYGYTF
>NA|NA|TRBJ1-1|TRBV7-9
TGTGCCAGCAGGTCCCGGGGGAACACTGAAGCTTTCTTT
CASRSRGNTEAFF
>NA|NA|TRBJ2-1|TRBV4-2
TGTGCCAGCAGCCAAACTAGCTCCTACAATGAGCAGTTCTTC
CASSQTSSYNEQFF
>NA|NA|TRBJ1-2|TRBV5-1
TGCGCCAGCAGCTTGGCCTGGGGGGGTAGCTATGGCTACACCTTC
CASSLAWGGSYGYTF
>NA|NA|TRBJ1-1|TRBV4-3
TGCGCCAGCAGCCAACCTAATAACCCGAACACTGAAGCTTTCTTT
CASSQPNNPNTEAFF
>TRBD1|NA|TRBJ2-7|TRBV27
TGTGCCAGCAGCGTTCTAGGGACAGGGGGCCACGAGCAGTACTTC
CASSVLGTGGHEQYF
>NA|NA|TRBJ1-5|TRBV6-5
TGTGCCAGCAGTACCGCGGGGGAAGGCAATCAGCCCCAGCATTTT
CASSTAGEGNQPQHF
>TRBD1|NA|TRBJ2-2|TRBV27
TGTGCCAGCAGGCAGACAGGGATGGACACCGGGGAGCTGTTTTTT
CASRQTGMDTGELFF
>NA|NA|TRBJ2-5|TRBV19
TGTGCCAGTAAGTCACAGGACCAAGAGACCCAGTACTTC
CASKSQDQETQYF
>TRBD1|NA|TRBJ2-7|TRBV19
TGTGCCAGTAGAGATACACAGGGGGCCACCTACGAGCAGTACTTC
CASRDTQGATYEQYF
>TRBD2|NA|TRBJ2-7|TRBV6-5
TGTGCCAGCAGTTACGAAGTAAGCGGGGTTGAGCAGTACTTC
CASSYEVSGVEQYF
>TRBD1|NA|TRBJ2-3|TRBV7-3
TGTGCCAGCAGTACCGGGACAGGGGGTGTCACAGATACGCAGTATTTT
CASSTGTGGVTDTQYF
>TRBD2|few|TRBJ2-7|TRBV5-6
TGTGCCAGCAGCTTGGGTGCGGGGGACCACGAGCAGTACTTC
CASSLGAGDHEQYF
>NA|NA|TRBJ2-7|TRBV13
TGTGCCAGCAGCTTAGCACAGGCAAAATCCTACGAGCAGTACTTC
CASSLAQAKSYEQYF